This TCR beta chain is drawn from a study of blood T cell repertoires in COVID-19. Study details: COVID-19 samples, acute and convalescent, were from the United States, Italy and Spain. In each case, the material was cDNA or gDNA derived from T cells, B-cell-depleted T cells, or PBMCs.

Measured with immunoSEQ multiplex PCR; TCRdb has only the in-frame clones, and not every one. The sample shows around 240,000 clones, more than 80% of them seen only once. V was clipped by 0 bases and J by 0 bases; unmatched bases: 5. Germline CDR1 reads SGHNT; CDR2 reads YYREEE (reference sequence). There are 17 residues in the CDR3. This clonotype was sampled from a middle-aged man who had been exposed to COVID-19. The sequenced sample consisted of PBMCs or T cells enriched from blood (not recorded which). The chain couples TRBV5-4 to TRBJ1-2; TRBD1 agrees at 10 bases. CDR3 loop: CASSLGGQGKANYGYTF. DNA of the CDR3: TGTGCCAGCAGCTTGGGGGGACAGGGGAAGGCTAACTATGGCTACACCTTC.